The clone carrying this T cell receptor (beta chain) was counted once. The antigen is undetermined. This sample was included in a study of cytomegalovirus exposure and HLA in healthy donors. The study's findings and limits: Some V segments, including TRBV6-2 and TRBV6-3, were excluded as indistinguishable. Rarity held for most TCR sequences, but there were some public TCRs that occurred in many donors. The listing of about 150 TCR beta chains classed them as cytomegalovirus-associated. Analysis was performed later, and it showed HLA-associated TCR beta chains to be more clonally expanded than equally common others.

The V gene end was trimmed by 4 bases and the J gene end by 7 bases; junction bases not matched to a gene: 4. The germline CDR1 and CDR2 sequences are SGHDT and YYEEEE. The CDR3 spans 13 residues. A multiplex PCR was run with 60 Vbeta primers and 13 Jbeta primers. The method was immunoSEQ multiplex PCR; TCRdb's version includes in-frame clones alone and lacks a portion of them. Of about 130,000 clones in the sample, around 70% were seen once. The TCR sequence derives from a man younger than 45 in good health and CMV-seronegative. V is TRBV5-6 and J is TRBJ2-1; TRBD1 aligns across 8 bases. The sample taken for sequencing was PBMCs. The CDR3 coding sequence is TGTGCCAGCAGCAGTGACAGGGGTAATGAGCAGTTCTTC. Protein product: CASSSDRGNEQFF.